The next 28 T cell receptor beta chains were all read from a single sample in a study of blood T cell repertoires in COVID-19. Repertoires were generated with immunoSEQ multiplex PCR, while TCRdb's copy carries only in-frame clones and drops some. This repertoire shows about 150,000 clones, roughly 80% found once; its top ten account for approximately 7.3%. What was sequenced was PBMCs or T cells enriched from blood (not recorded which). Receptors were obtained from a man aged 45-65 years who had recovered from COVID-19.

V gene TRBV15 combines with J gene TRBJ1-5, with D hard to call. CDR3 length: 15 amino acids. Looked up from germline, CDR1 is LNHNV and CDR2 is YYDKDF (reference sequence). V dropped 4 bases and J dropped 0 bases, with 10 bases sitting between them. CDR3 sequence (DNA): TGTGCCACCAGCAATAGTCGGTCTAGCAATCAGCCCCAGCATTTT. Protein sequence: CATSNSRSSNQPQHF.

The chain combines TRBV6-5 with TRBJ2-1, with D possibly TRBD1 on 6 matching bases. V was trimmed by 7 bases and J by 7 bases, leaving 14 bases between them. Germline V CDR1 and CDR2: MNHEY, SVGAGI. The CDR3 is 13 amino acids. The CDR3 DNA is TGTGCCAGCACCGCACAGGGCGGGAATGAGCAGTTCTTC. Its protein is CASTAQGGNEQFF.

This clone was detected a few times. The V gene is TRBV10-3, the J gene TRBJ2-1; 13 bases are shared with TRBD2. Trimming at V came to 10 bases and at J to 7 bases, leaving 4 bases not matched to a gene. Germline lookup yields CDR1 ENHRY and CDR2 SYGVKD. The CDR3 is 13 amino acids. The CDR3 loop is CATGTSGVNEQFF. The CDR3 nucleotides read TGTGCCACGGGGACTAGCGGGGTGAATGAGCAGTTCTTC.

The gene calls are TRBV5-4 and TRBJ1-6; D might be TRBD1 (5 bases). CDR1 and CDR2 (germline): SGHNT, YYREEE (reference sequence). V was pared by 0 bases and J by 4 bases, with 8 bases between. This CDR3 is 15 amino acids long. As DNA, the CDR3 is TGTGCCAGCAGCTTGGGGGGACTGTATAATTCACCCCTCCACTTT. Its protein is CASSLGGLYNSPLHF. Variable domain in full (rest from reference TRBV5-4 and TRBJ1-6): ETGVTQSPTHLIKTRGQQVTLRCSSQSGHNTVSWYQQALGQGPQFIFQYYREEENGRGNFPPRFSGLQFPNYSSELNVNALELDDSALYLCASSLGGLYNSPLHFGNGTRLTVT.

This chain uses TRBV19 with TRBJ2-6, with 7 bases aligning to TRBD1. CDR1 is LNHDA and CDR2 is SQIVND in the germline V gene (reference sequence). Trimming took 9 bases from V and 2 from J; bases not matched to a gene: 7. CDR3 size: 15 residues. CDR3 sequence reads: CASHVDRAGANVLTF. CDR3 coding DNA: TGTGCCAGCCACGTAGACAGGGCTGGGGCCAACGTCCTGACTTTC.

This clone came up once. This chain joins TRBV27 and TRBJ2-7; no clear D. Germline V gene sequence: CDR1 MNHEY, CDR2 SMNVEV (reference sequence). Trimming cost V 2 bases and J 2 bases, with 16 bases left between them. The CDR3 is 16 residues long. CDR3 sequence (DNA): TGTGCCAGCAGTTTACTCCCCCCGAGGTTCGCCTACGAGCAGTACTTC. It codes for CASSLLPPRFAYEQYF.

V gene TRBV5-4 combines with J gene TRBJ2-7; 9 bases are shared with TRBD1. The CDR3 is made up of 15 amino acids. Unmatched junction bases numbered 9, after V lost 2 bases and J lost 6 bases. The germline CDR1 and CDR2 sequences are SGHNT and YYREEE (reference sequence). DNA of the CDR3: TGTGCCAGCAGCTTCACCGGGACAGGGAGTAGCGAGCAGTACTTC. Translation: CASSFTGTGSSEQYF.

The rearrangement joins TRBV7-6 to TRBJ1-2, with D tentatively TRBD1 (5 bases). CDR1 and CDR2 (germline): SGHVS, FNYEAQ. CDR3 length equals 16 residues. V shed 2 bases and J shed 8 bases, with 21 bases lying between them. CDR3 protein: CASSLSKTELYEGYTF. The DNA of the CDR3 is TGTGCCAGCAGCTTAAGTAAGACAGAGCTCTATGAGGGCTACACCTTC.

The chain has TRBV3-1 (or the pseudogene TRBV3-2) and TRBJ1-3; 9 positions agree with TRBD1. The CDR3 totals 15 residues. In germline, CDR1 is LGHDT, CDR2 YNNKEL (reference sequence). The J segment lost 2 bases and the V segment lost 1 base, leaving 0 bases of the junction unmatched. The CDR3 sequence is CASSQGTGAGNTIYF. Written as DNA, the CDR3 is TGTGCCAGCAGCCAAGGGACAGGGGCTGGAAACACCATATATTTT.

The chain recombines TRBV6-5 with TRBJ1-2; TRBD1 aligns across 8 bases. The junction had 10 bases not matched to a gene; V was cut back by 2 bases and J by 8 bases. This CDR3 contains 15 residues. Germline loops: CDR1 MNHEY, CDR2 SVGAGI. This CDR3 reads CASSYTTNRGGGYTF. The CDR3 DNA follows: TGTGCCAGCAGTTACACGACAAACAGGGGGGGAGGCTACACCTTC.

The rearrangement joins TRBV7-6 to TRBJ2-2, with TRBD2 identical over 9 bases. This CDR3 is 18 amino acids long. Germline V gene lookup returns CDR1 SGHVS and CDR2 FNYEAQ. V shed 3 bases, J shed 6 bases, and the junction held 14 bases outside the gene matches. CDR3 in DNA: TGTGCCAGCAGCTTGACTAGCGGCGGGGGGGCCACCCCCGGGGAGCTGTTTTTT. It codes for CASSLTSGGGATPGELFF.

The chain carries TRBV7-2 and TRBJ1-3; 11 bases agree with TRBD1. Trimming at V came to 6 bases and at J to 1 base, leaving 5 bases not matched to a gene. Germline assignment: CDR1 SGHTA and CDR2 FQGNSA. This CDR3 contains 16 residues. This chain's CDR3 is CASSPDRGLSGNTIYF. CDR3 sequence (DNA): TGTGCCAGCAGTCCGGACAGGGGGCTATCTGGAAACACCATATATTTT.

This rearrangement joins TRBV7-6 to TRBJ1-1; TRBD1 might be the D (5 bases). The CDR3 spans 16 residues. V shed 4 bases and J shed 2 bases, with 17 bases lying between them. Germline-derived CDR1 and CDR2 are SGHVS and FNYEAQ. CDR3 amino acids: CASSSPYRNINTEAFF. Here the CDR3 DNA reads TGTGCCAGCAGCTCTCCCTACAGGAATATAAACACTGAAGCTTTCTTT.

Of note for this clone: Other nucleotide sequences in the sample specify the same CDR3. The chain combines TRBV6-5 with TRBJ2-5, with a tentative D call TRBD1 (5 bases). The germline V and J ends were trimmed by 0 bases and 2 bases, with 10 bases remaining between them. Germline CDR1 is MNHEY and CDR2 is SVGAGI. The CDR3 loop spans 15 amino acids. CDR3 loop: CASSYSAGSQETQYF. The DNA of the CDR3 is TGTGCCAGCAGTTACTCGGCAGGGTCACAAGAGACCCAGTACTTC.

The rearrangement links TRBV29-1 to TRBJ1-1; D might be TRBD1 (6 bases). Per the germline V gene, CDR1 is SQVTM and CDR2 is ANQGSEA. The CDR3 spans 13 residues. V was shortened by 3 bases and J by 5 bases, with 13 bases between the two germline ends. The CDR3 protein is CSVDGQSGTEAFF. As DNA, the CDR3 is TGCAGCGTTGATGGACAGTCCGGGACTGAAGCTTTCTTT.

This rearrangement joins TRBV11-3 to TRBJ2-5, with TRBD1 matching over 7 bases. Per germline, CDR1 SGHNT and CDR2 YENEEA. CDR3 length: 14 residues. V was clipped by 1 base and J by 1 base; unmatched bases: 0. In DNA form, the CDR3 reads TGTGCCAGCAGCTTAGCAGGGGGCCAAGAGACCCAGTACTTC. Protein product: CASSLAGGQETQYF.

The V gene is TRBV12-3 or TRBV12-4, the J gene TRBJ1-6; TRBD1 matches 7 bases. The V segment lost 6 bases and the J segment 8 bases; nucleotides outside the gene matches: 4. This CDR3 comprises 13 residues. DNA of the CDR3: TGTGCCAGCAGAGGGACAGATGATTCACCCCTCCACTTT. As protein: CASRGTDDSPLHF.

The sample holds a few counts of this clone. V gene TRBV5-4 combines with J gene TRBJ2-3; a weak D match, TRBD2 (6 bases). The CDR3 runs to 13 residues. Germline values: CDR1 SGHNT, CDR2 YYREEE (reference sequence). With 5 bases removed from V and 3 bases from J, the gap between germline ends came to 10 bases. CDR3 region: CASSLRGTDTQYF. The CDR3 region has the DNA TGTGCCAGCAGTCTGCGGGGTACAGATACGCAGTATTTT.

The chain recombines TRBV5-1 with TRBJ2-2; weak D call: TRBD1 (6 bases). This CDR3 has 13 residues. The ends were cut back, 4 bases at V and 5 bases at J, with 9 bases in the middle. Germline CDR1 reads SGHRS; CDR2 reads YFSETQ. CDR3 bases: TGCGCCAGCAGCGCACAGGGTACCGGGGAGCTGTTTTTT. Its protein product is CASSAQGTGELFF.

V is TRBV10-2 and J is TRBJ2-2, with 14 positions matching TRBD2. The CDR3 is 14 amino acids. The J segment lost 6 bases and the V segment lost 10 bases, leaving 4 bases of the junction unmatched. Germline V gene lookup returns CDR1 WSHSY and CDR2 SAAADI. CDR3 DNA sequence: TGCGCCACACGACTAGCGGGGGGGCCCGGGGAGCTGTTTTTT. It codes for CATRLAGGPGELFF.

CDR3 sequence reads: CASSIETGTGIHPLHF. CDR3 DNA: TGTGCCAGTAGTATTGAAACCGGGACAGGGATCCATCCCCTCCACTTT. This chain connects TRBV19 to TRBJ1-6; TRBD1 agrees at 9 bases. CDR3 size: 16 residues. After removal of 3 bases from V and 13 bases from J, the junction contained 13 bases not matched to a gene. CDR1 is LNHDA and CDR2 is SQIVND in the germline V gene (reference sequence).

This clone was detected a few times. The chain has TRBV11-2 and TRBJ1-4; a possible D gene is TRBD1 (6 bases). This CDR3 region has 13 residues. From germline, CDR1 is SGHAT and CDR2 FQNNGV. Between the trimmed V and J ends, which lost 5 bases and 5 bases, there was a span of 9 bases. CDR3 sequence: CASSGGLNEKLFF. DNA for the CDR3: TGTGCCAGCAGCGGGGGCCTAAATGAAAAACTGTTTTTT.

This clone appeared a single time. V is TRBV20-1 and J is TRBJ2-3; D remains ambiguous. The CDR3 has 11 amino acids. The germline V and J ends were trimmed by 6 bases and 0 bases, with 4 bases remaining between them. Germline loops: CDR1 DFQATT, CDR2 SNEGSKA (reference sequence). Here the CDR3 reads CSAYSTDTQYF. The CDR3, as DNA: TGCAGTGCCTATAGCACAGATACGCAGTATTTT.

This chain connects TRBV11-2 to TRBJ2-1; 10 nucleotides align to TRBD1. Looked up from germline, CDR1 is SGHAT and CDR2 is FQNNGV. This CDR3 is built from 15 residues. V gave up 5 bases and J gave up 3 bases; unmatched junction bases: 4. CDR3 DNA: TGTGCCAGCAGCACTCGGACAGGGGGCTACAATGAGCAGTTCTTC. Protein: CASSTRTGGYNEQFF.

In its sample, this clone is large. J is TRBJ2-3 and V is TRBV5-1; 9 bases map to TRBD2. The germline gives CDR1 SGHRS, CDR2 YFSETQ. This CDR3 region has 16 residues. The V segment lost 4 bases and the J segment 4 bases; nucleotides outside the gene matches: 10. CDR3 in amino acids: CASSGVGGGAPDTQYF. CDR3 in DNA: TGCGCCAGCAGCGGCGTGGGCGGGGGGGCTCCAGATACGCAGTATTTT.

The CDR3 DNA is TGCAGTGCTACCATCTACAATGAGCAGTTCTTC. It codes for CSATIYNEQFF. This sequence joins TRBV20-1 and TRBJ2-1; D ambiguous. Germline CDR1 is DFQATT and CDR2 is SNEGSKA (reference sequence). CDR3 length: 11 amino acids. V was pared by 4 bases and J by 3 bases, with 4 bases between.

Comment on this clone: The junction differs from germline at one of its ends, possibly a read error. This chain joins TRBV11-3 and TRBJ1-3; a possible D gene is TRBD1 (5 bases). The CDR3 length is 14 residues. Germline V gives CDR1 SGHNT, CDR2 YENEEA. The CDR3 DNA sequence: TGTGCCAGCAGTTTAGACAGCTCTGGAAACACCATATATTTT. Translated: CASSLDSSGNTIYF.

This clone has ten or more counts. CDR3 DNA sequence: TGTGCCAGCAGCCAAGATAACTCTGGGGCCAACGTCCTGACTTTC. Protein sequence: CASSQDNSGANVLTF. The chain carries TRBV4-2 and TRBJ2-6; no reliable D call. Germline V CDR1 and CDR2: LGHNA, YNFKEQ. Trimming took 0 bases from V and 0 from J, leaving 3 bases between them. The CDR3 sequence is 15 residues long.